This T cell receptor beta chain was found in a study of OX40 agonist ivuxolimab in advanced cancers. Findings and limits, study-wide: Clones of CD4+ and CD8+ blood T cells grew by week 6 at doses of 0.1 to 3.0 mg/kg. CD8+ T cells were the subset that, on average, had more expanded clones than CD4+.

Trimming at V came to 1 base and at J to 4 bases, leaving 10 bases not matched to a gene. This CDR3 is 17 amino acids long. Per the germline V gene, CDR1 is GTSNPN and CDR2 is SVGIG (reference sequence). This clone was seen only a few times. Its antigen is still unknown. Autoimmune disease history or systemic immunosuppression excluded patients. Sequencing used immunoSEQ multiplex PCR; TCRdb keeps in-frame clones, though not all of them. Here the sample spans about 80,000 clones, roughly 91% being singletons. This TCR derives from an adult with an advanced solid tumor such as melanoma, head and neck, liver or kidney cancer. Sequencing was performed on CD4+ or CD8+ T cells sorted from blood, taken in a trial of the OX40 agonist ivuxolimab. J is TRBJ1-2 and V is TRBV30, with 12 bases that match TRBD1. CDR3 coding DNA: TGTGCCTGGAGTGCACCCAAGGGACAGGGGGCGTCCTATGGCTACACCTTC. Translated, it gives CAWSAPKGQGASYGYTF.